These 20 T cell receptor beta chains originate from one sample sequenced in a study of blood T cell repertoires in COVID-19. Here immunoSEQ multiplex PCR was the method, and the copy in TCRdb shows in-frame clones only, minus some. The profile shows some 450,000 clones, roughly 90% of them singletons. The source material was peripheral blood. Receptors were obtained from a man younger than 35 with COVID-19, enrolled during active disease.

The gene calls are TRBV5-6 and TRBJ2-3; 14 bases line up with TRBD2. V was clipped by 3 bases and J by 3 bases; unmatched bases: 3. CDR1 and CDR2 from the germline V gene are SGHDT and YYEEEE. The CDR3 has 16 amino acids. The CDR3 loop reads CASSWGLAGVTDTQYF. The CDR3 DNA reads TGTGCCAGCAGCTGGGGACTAGCGGGAGTAACAGATACGCAGTATTTT. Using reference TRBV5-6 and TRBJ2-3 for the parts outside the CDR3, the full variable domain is DAGVTQSPTHLIKTRGQQVTLRCSPKSGHDTVSWYQQALGQGPQFIFQYYEEEERQRGNFPDRFSGHQFPNYSSELNVNALLLGDSALYLCASSWGLAGVTDTQYFGPGTRLTVL.

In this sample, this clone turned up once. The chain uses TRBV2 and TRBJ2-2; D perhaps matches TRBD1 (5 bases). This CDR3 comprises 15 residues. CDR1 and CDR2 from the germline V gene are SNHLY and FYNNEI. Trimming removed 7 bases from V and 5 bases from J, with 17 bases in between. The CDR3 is CASTFQGPQTGELFF. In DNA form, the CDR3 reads TGTGCCAGCACATTTCAGGGTCCTCAAACCGGGGAGCTGTTTTTT.

The DNA for the CDR3 is TGTGCCAGCAGTGACGGTTACGGAGCTTTCTTT. It yields the protein CASSDGYGAFF. The chain carries TRBV2 and TRBJ1-1; D remains unclear. The CDR3 spans 11 residues. The germline V gene encodes CDR1 SNHLY and CDR2 FYNNEI. Trimming left V 3 bases short and J 10 bases short, with 9 bases between. The entire variable domain, with the rest obtained from reference TRBV2 and TRBJ1-1, is as follows: EPEVTQTPSHQVTQMGQEVILRCVPISNHLYFYWYRQILGQKVEFLVSFYNNEISEKSEIFDDQFSVERPDGSNFTLKIRSTKLEDSAMYFCASSDGYGAFFGQGTRLTVV.

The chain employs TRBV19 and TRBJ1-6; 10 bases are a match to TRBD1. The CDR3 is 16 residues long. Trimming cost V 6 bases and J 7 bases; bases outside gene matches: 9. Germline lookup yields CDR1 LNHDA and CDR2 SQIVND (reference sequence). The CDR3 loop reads CASRNTGTGENSPLHF. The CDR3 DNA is TGTGCCAGTAGGAATACCGGGACAGGGGAAAATTCACCCCTCCACTTT. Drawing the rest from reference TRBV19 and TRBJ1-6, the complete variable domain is DGGITQSPKYLFRKEGQNVTLSCEQNLNHDAMYWYRQDPGQGLRLIYYSQIVNDFQKGDIAEGYSVSREKKESFPLTVTSAQKNPTAFYLCASRNTGTGENSPLHFGNGTRLTVT.

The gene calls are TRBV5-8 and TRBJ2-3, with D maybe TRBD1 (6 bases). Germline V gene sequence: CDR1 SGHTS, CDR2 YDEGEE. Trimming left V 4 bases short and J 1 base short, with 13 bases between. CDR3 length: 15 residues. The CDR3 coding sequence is TGTGCCAGCAGCCCCAGGGGTGGTGGCACAGATACGCAGTATTTT. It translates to CASSPRGGGTDTQYF.

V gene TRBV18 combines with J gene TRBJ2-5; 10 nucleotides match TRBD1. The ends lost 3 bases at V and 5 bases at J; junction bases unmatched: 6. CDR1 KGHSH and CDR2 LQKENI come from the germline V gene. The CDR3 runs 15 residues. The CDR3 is CASSPRTGGVETQYF. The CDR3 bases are TGTGCCAGCTCACCCCGGACAGGGGGGGTCGAGACCCAGTACTTC.

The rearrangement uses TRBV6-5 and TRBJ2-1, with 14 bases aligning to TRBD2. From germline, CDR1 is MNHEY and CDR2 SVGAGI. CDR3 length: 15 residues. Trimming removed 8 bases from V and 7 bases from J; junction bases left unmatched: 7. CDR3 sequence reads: CASHTRTSGGNEQFF. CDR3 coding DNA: TGTGCCAGCCATACCCGGACTAGCGGGGGGAATGAGCAGTTCTTC.

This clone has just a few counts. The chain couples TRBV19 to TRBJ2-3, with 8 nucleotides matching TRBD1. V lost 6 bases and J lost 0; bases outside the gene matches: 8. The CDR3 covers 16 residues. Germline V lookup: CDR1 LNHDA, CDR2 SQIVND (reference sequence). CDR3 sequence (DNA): TGTGCCAGTAGCCCCGACAGGGGATATAGCACAGATACGCAGTATTTT. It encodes CASSPDRGYSTDTQYF.

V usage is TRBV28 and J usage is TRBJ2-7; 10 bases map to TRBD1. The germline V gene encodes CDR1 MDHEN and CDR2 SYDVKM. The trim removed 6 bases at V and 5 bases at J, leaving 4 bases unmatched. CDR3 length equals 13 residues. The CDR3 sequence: CASSTGTGDEQYF. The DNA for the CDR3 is TGTGCCAGCAGCACCGGGACAGGGGACGAGCAGTACTTC.

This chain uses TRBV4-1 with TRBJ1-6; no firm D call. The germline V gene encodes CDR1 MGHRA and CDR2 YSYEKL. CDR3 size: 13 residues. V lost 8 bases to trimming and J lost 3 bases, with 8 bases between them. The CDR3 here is CASGPFYNSPLHF. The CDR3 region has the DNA TGCGCCAGCGGGCCCTTCTATAATTCACCCCTCCACTTT.

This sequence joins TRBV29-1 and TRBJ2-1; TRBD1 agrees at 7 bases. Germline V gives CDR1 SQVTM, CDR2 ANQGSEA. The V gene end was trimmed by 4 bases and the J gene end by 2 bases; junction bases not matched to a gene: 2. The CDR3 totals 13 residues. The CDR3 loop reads CSVAGGTYNEQFF. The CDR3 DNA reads TGCAGCGTTGCAGGGGGTACCTACAATGAGCAGTTCTTC.

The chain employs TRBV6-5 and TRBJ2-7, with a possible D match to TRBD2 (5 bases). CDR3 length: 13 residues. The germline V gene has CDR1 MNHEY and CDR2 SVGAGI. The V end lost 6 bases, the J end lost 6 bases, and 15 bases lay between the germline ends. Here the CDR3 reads CASSGVGLGEQYF. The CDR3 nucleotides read TGTGCCAGCAGCGGGGTGGGATTGGGCGAGCAGTACTTC.

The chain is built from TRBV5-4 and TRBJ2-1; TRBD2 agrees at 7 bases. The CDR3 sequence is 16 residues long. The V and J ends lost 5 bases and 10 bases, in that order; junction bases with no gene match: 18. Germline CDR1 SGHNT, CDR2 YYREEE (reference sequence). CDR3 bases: TGTGCCAGCAGTCCGGCGACTAGCTCCCCATCGAGGGAGCAGTTCTTC. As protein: CASSPATSSPSREQFF.

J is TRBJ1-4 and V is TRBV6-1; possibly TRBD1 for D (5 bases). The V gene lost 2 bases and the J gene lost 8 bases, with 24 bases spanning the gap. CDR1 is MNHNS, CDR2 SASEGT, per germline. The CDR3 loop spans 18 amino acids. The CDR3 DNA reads TGTGCCAGCAGTGAACCGGGACTGGAGGGAATGATTCTGGAAAAACTGTTTTTT. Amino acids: CASSEPGLEGMILEKLFF.

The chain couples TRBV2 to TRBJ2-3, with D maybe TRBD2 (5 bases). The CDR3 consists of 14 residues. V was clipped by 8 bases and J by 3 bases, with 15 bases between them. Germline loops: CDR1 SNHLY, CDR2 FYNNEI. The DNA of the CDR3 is TGTGCCAGCTCCCGGGGTGAAGTAACAGATACGCAGTATTTT. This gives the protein CASSRGEVTDTQYF. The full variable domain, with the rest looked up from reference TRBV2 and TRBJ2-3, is EPEVTQTPSHQVTQMGQEVILRCVPISNHLYFYWYRQILGQKVEFLVSFYNNEISEKSEIFDDQFSVERPDGSNFTLKIRSTKLEDSAMYFCASSRGEVTDTQYFGPGTRLTVL.

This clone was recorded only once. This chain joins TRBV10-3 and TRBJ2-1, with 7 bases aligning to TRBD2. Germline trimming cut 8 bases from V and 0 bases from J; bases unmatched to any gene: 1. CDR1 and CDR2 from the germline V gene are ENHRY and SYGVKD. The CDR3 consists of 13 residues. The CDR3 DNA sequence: TGTGCCATCGGACTAGACTCCTACAATGAGCAGTTCTTC. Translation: CAIGLDSYNEQFF.

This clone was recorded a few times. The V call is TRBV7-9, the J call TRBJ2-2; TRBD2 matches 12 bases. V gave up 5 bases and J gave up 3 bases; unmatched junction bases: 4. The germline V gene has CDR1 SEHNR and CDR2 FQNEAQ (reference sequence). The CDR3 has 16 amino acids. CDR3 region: CASSLGLAGDTGELFF. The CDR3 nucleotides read TGTGCCAGCAGCCTGGGACTAGCGGGCGACACCGGGGAGCTGTTTTTT.

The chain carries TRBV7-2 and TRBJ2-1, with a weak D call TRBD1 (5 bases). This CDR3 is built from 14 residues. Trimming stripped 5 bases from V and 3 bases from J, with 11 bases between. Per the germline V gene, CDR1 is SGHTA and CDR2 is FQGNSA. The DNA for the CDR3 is TGTGCCAGCAGCCTGACAGTCAGCTACAATGAGCAGTTCTTC. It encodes CASSLTVSYNEQFF. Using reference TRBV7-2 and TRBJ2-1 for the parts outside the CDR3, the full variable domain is GAGVSQSPSNKVTEKGKDVELRCDPISGHTALYWYRQSLGQGLEFLIYFQGNSAPDKSGLPSDRFSAERTGGSVSTLTIQRTQQEDSAVYLCASSLTVSYNEQFFGPGTRLTVL.

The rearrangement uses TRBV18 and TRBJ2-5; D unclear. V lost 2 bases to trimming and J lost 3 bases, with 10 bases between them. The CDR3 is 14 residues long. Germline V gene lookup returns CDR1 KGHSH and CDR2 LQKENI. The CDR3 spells CASSPMGRKETQYF. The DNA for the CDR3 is TGTGCCAGCTCACCAATGGGCAGGAAAGAGACCCAGTACTTC.

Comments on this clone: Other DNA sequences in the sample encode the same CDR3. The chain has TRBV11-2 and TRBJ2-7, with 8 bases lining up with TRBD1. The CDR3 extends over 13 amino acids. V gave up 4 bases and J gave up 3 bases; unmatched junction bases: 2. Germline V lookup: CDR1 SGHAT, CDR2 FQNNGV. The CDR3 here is CASSSGQGYEQYF. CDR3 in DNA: TGTGCCAGCAGCTCTGGACAGGGCTACGAGCAGTACTTC.